Listed here are 22 T cell receptor beta chains from one sample, sequenced in a study of CD8 T cells in ankylosing spondylitis. Whole-study findings and limits: Within ankylosing spondylitis blood, a TCR beta motif made up of under 10 highly homologous variants appeared to be characteristic.

One entry per CDR3 protein, called by TCRdb with MiXCR from the 5' RACE reads. Here the sample spans around 94,000 distinct CDR3 sequences, about 8.1% being singletons. Antigens for these TCRs are unknown. Sequenced input: blood, either unsorted or a sorted T cell fraction (not recorded which). Source of these receptors: a male donor with ankylosing spondylitis.

This chain links TRBV12-5 with TRBJ2-5; D is ambiguous. From germline, CDR1 is LGHNT and CDR2 FRNRAP. Trimming pared 5 bases from V and 2 bases from J, leaving 9 bases between. This CDR3 comprises 13 residues. The CDR3 bases are TGTGCTAGTGGTCTCGGGCCTCAAGAGACCCAGTACTTC. Translating gives CASGLGPQETQYF.

J is TRBJ2-1 and V is TRBV7-2, with D tentatively TRBD1 or TRBD2 (5 bases each). The germline V gene encodes CDR1 SGHTA and CDR2 FQGNSA. The CDR3 extends over 14 amino acids. The ends were cut back, 8 bases at V and 5 bases at J, with 16 bases in the middle. The CDR3 region has the DNA TGTGCCAGCGCCCCGGGGCTAGGCCACAATGAGCAGTTCTTC. It yields the protein CASAPGLGHNEQFF.

CDR3 DNA: TGTGCCAGCAGTGAAGCCACTAGCTCGGGCGAGCAGTACGTC. The encoded protein is CASSEATSSGEQYV. V gene TRBV2 combines with J gene TRBJ2-7; D is perhaps TRBD2 (6 bases). Germline loops: CDR1 SNHLY, CDR2 FYNNEI. There are 14 residues in the CDR3. Trimming shortened V by 0 bases and J by 6 bases, and 12 bases separated the two germline ends.

There are many counts of this clonotype. V gene TRBV27 combines with J gene TRBJ2-1, with D unresolved. CDR3 length: 14 residues. Trimming removed 5 bases at V and 5 bases at J, with 13 bases between. CDR1 and CDR2 from the germline V gene are MNHEY and SMNVEV (reference sequence). The DNA of the CDR3 is TGTGCCAGCAGTATAGTCCCCCGAAACAATGAGCAGTTCTTC. It specifies CASSIVPRNNEQFF.

This clonotype showed up just a few times. The V call is TRBV13, the J call TRBJ2-6; D may be TRBD2 (6 bases). Germline values: CDR1 PRHDT, CDR2 FYEKMQ (reference sequence). The V end was cut by 5 bases, the J end by 0 bases, with 20 bases between. The length of the CDR3 is 19 residues. The CDR3 region is CASSQPLMGGSSGANVLTF. The DNA of the CDR3 is TGTGCCAGCAGCCAGCCTTTGATGGGGGGTAGCTCTGGGGCCAACGTCCTGACTTTC.

This clonotype occurred many times. The rearrangement uses TRBV5-6 and TRBJ1-3, with D hard to call. Germline loops: CDR1 SGHDT, CDR2 YYEEEE. Trimming took 4 bases from V and 0 from J, leaving 14 bases between them. The CDR3 is made up of 16 amino acids. Here the CDR3 reads CASSPPSWDSGNTIYF. Here the CDR3 DNA reads TGTGCCAGCAGCCCCCCGTCTTGGGACTCTGGAAACACCATATATTTT.

This clonotype was detected ten times or more. V gene TRBV7-9 combines with J gene TRBJ1-5; D is unresolved. Germline V gives CDR1 SEHNR, CDR2 FQNEAQ (reference sequence). V dropped 3 bases and J dropped 1 base, with 4 bases sitting between them. The CDR3 covers 13 residues. The CDR3 region is CASSFDSNQPQHF. CDR3 in DNA: TGTGCCAGCAGCTTTGACAGCAATCAGCCCCAGCATTTT.

The J gene is TRBJ2-1, the V gene TRBV20-1; 11 bases are a match to TRBD2. The CDR3 length is 15 residues. The germline V gene has CDR1 DFQATT and CDR2 SNEGSKA (reference sequence). V dropped 8 bases and J dropped 0; count of bases not matched to a gene: 6. DNA for the CDR3: TGCAGTACCCGACTAGCGGGATCCTCCTACAATGAGCAGTTCTTC. Translating gives CSTRLAGSSYNEQFF.

The chain employs TRBV5-4 and TRBJ2-2, with 12 bases identical to TRBD2. The CDR3 sequence is 15 residues long. Germline CDR1 and CDR2: SGHNT and YYREEE (reference sequence). The J segment lost 6 bases and the V segment lost 3 bases, leaving 3 bases of the junction unmatched. As DNA, the CDR3 is TGTGCCAGCAGCTCGACTAGCGGGAGCCCCGGGGAGCTGTTTTTT. Residues: CASSSTSGSPGELFF.

This clonotype has more than one count but fewer than ten. The V gene is TRBV3-1, the J gene TRBJ1-2; TRBD1 might be the D (5 bases). The CDR3 runs to 18 residues. CDR1 is LGHDT and CDR2 is YNNKEL in the germline V gene (reference sequence). Deletions cut 6 bases from V and 3 bases from J, with 26 bases between. CDR3 DNA: TGTGCCAGCAGTATAACCTGGGGGGAAACTACGGGGGACTATGGCTACACCTTC. It specifies CASSITWGETTGDYGYTF.

This clonotype occurred a few times. V and J are TRBV27 and TRBJ1-2; D is possibly TRBD1 (6 bases). V was pared by 3 bases and J by 3 bases, with 14 bases between. From germline, CDR1 is MNHEY and CDR2 SMNVEV (reference sequence). The CDR3 is made up of 15 amino acids. The CDR3 reads CASSFFPGGDYGYTF. DNA for the CDR3: TGTGCCAGCAGTTTTTTTCCCGGGGGCGACTATGGCTACACCTTC.

Many counts were recorded for this clonotype. The chain employs TRBV27 and TRBJ1-5; TRBD1 matches at 11 bases. CDR1 is MNHEY and CDR2 is SMNVEV in the germline V gene (reference sequence). The ends lost 5 bases at V and 7 bases at J; junction bases unmatched: 7. The CDR3 sequence is 15 residues long. The CDR3 DNA follows: TGTGCCAGCAGTAGAGGGACAGGGGGAAAACAGCCCCAGCATTTT. Translation: CASSRGTGGKQPQHF.

V usage is TRBV5-6 and J usage is TRBJ2-7, with TRBD2 as a possible D gene (6 bases). Germline V gene data show CDR1 as SGHDT and CDR2 as YYEEEE. This CDR3 has 16 amino acids. V was clipped by 4 bases and J by 3 bases, with 20 bases between them. The CDR3 region has the DNA TGTGCCAGCAGCCTCCAGAGGGGAGGCTCTTTCTACGAGCAGTACTTC. Its protein is CASSLQRGGSFYEQYF.

This chain connects TRBV5-1 to TRBJ1-1; no clear D gene. CDR3 length equals 16 residues. CDR1 and CDR2 (germline): SGHRS, YFSETQ. V was pared by 0 bases and J by 3 bases, with 15 bases between. The CDR3 loop reads CASSLGVWGWDTEAFF. In nucleotides, the CDR3 is TGCGCCAGCAGCTTGGGGGTCTGGGGATGGGACACTGAAGCTTTCTTT.

This clonotype showed up many times. The chain recombines TRBV5-1 with TRBJ2-7, with 13 bases lining up with TRBD2. Germline trimming cut 6 bases from V and 7 bases from J; bases unmatched to any gene: 4. Per germline, CDR1 SGHRS and CDR2 YFSETQ. The CDR3 length is 13 residues. This CDR3 reads CASTPGLAGEQYF. For the CDR3, the DNA is TGCGCCAGCACCCCGGGACTAGCGGGAGAGCAGTACTTC.

In its sample, this clonotype was seen many times. The V call is TRBV12-3 or TRBV12-4, the J call TRBJ1-2, with D perhaps matching TRBD1 (5 bases). There are 17 residues in the CDR3. Between the trimmed V and J ends, which lost 0 bases and 2 bases, there was a span of 16 bases. CDR3 amino acids: CASSLAIFGGDNYGYTF. CDR3 DNA: TGTGCCAGCAGTTTAGCAATTTTTGGGGGAGACAACTATGGCTACACCTTC.

This clonotype was seen a few times. V usage is TRBV10-2 and J usage is TRBJ2-7, with D maybe TRBD2 (5 bases). Trimming took 6 bases from V and 1 from J, leaving 16 bases between them. The CDR3 loop spans 15 amino acids. Germline lookup yields CDR1 WSHSY and CDR2 SAAADI. This CDR3 is CASRVGPSSSYEQYF. Here the CDR3 DNA reads TGCGCCAGCAGGGTCGGGCCTAGCTCGTCCTACGAGCAGTACTTC.

In this sample, this clonotype turned up a few times. The genes are TRBV20-1 and TRBJ2-5, with TRBD1 matching over 7 bases. The CDR3 loop spans 15 amino acids. The germline gives CDR1 DFQATT, CDR2 SNEGSKA (reference sequence). The V segment lost 1 base and the J segment 3 bases; nucleotides outside the gene matches: 8. The CDR3 DNA reads TGCAGTGCTAGAGCGGGGACAGAGGTCAAAGAGACCCAGTACTTC. Its translation is CSARAGTEVKETQYF.

At least ten counts were recorded for this clonotype. This chain connects TRBV7-9 to TRBJ1-1; D unclear. Trimming shortened V by 1 base and J by 1 base, and 7 bases separated the two germline ends. This CDR3 contains 14 residues. Germline CDR1 is SEHNR and CDR2 is FQNEAQ (reference sequence). CDR3 sequence: CASSLGGTNTEAFF. DNA of the CDR3: TGTGCCAGCAGCTTAGGGGGTACGAACACTGAAGCTTTCTTT. The variable domain in full, completed from reference TRBV7-9 and TRBJ1-1, reads DTGVSQNPRHKITKRGQNVTFRCDPISEHNRLYWYRQTLGQGPEFLTYFQNEAQLEKSRLLSDRFSAERPKGSFSTLEIQRTEQGDSAMYLCASSLGGTNTEAFFGQGTRLTVV.

This chain links TRBV11-2 with TRBJ2-1, with 13 bases identical to TRBD2. Germline CDR1 SGHAT, CDR2 FQNNGV. Trimming removed 2 bases from V and 9 bases from J; junction bases left unmatched: 7. The CDR3 sequence is 16 residues long. CDR3 region: CASSLKLAGGAGEQFF. The CDR3 bases are TGTGCCAGCAGCTTAAAACTAGCGGGAGGGGCCGGTGAGCAGTTCTTC.

This clonotype has a handful of counts. The chain combines TRBV5-6 with TRBJ1-1; D may be TRBD1 (6 bases). Germline CDR1 is SGHDT and CDR2 is YYEEEE. This CDR3 has 12 amino acids. Trimming shortened V by 4 bases and J by 10 bases, and 14 bases separated the two germline ends. CDR3 sequence reads: CASSVQGDAAFF. Here the CDR3 DNA reads TGTGCCAGCAGCGTACAGGGTGATGCAGCTTTCTTT.

This clonotype has only a few counts. This rearrangement joins TRBV7-9 to TRBJ2-7; 8 positions match TRBD1. The CDR3 is made up of 15 amino acids. CDR1 and CDR2 from the germline V gene are SEHNR and FQNEAQ (reference sequence). V dropped 7 bases and J dropped 2; count of bases not matched to a gene: 10. The CDR3 sequence: CASTDWTGRPYEQYF. Written as DNA, the CDR3 is TGTGCCAGCACCGACTGGACAGGGAGGCCCTACGAGCAGTACTTC.